The 13 T cell receptor beta chains listed next were all sequenced from one sample in a study of OX40 agonist ivuxolimab in advanced cancers. Profiled with immunoSEQ multiplex PCR; TCRdb holds only in-frame clones, not every one. Among over 75,000 clones listed, approximately 90% were seen once. Sequences were derived from CD4+ or CD8+ T cells sorted from blood, sampled in a trial of the OX40 agonist ivuxolimab. These receptors all come from an adult with an advanced solid tumor such as melanoma, head and neck, liver or kidney cancer.

V is TRBV11-3 and J is TRBJ1-4; possibly TRBD1 for D (6 bases). The CDR3 loop spans 19 amino acids. Trimming took 4 bases from V and 4 from J, leaving 25 bases between them. Germline V gives CDR1 SGHNT, CDR2 YENEEA. For the CDR3, the DNA is TGTGCCAGCAGCTCGCTCGGGGCCCGACAGGCGGGGGGTAATGAAAAACTGTTTTTT. This encodes CASSSLGARQAGGNEKLFF.

The table lists this clone with a count of one. This rearrangement joins TRBV28 to TRBJ2-5, with TRBD2 as a possible D gene (6 bases). This CDR3 region has 11 residues. The germline V gene has CDR1 MDHEN and CDR2 SYDVKM. Written as DNA, the CDR3 is TGTGTCTTAGCGAGGGAGGTGACCCAGTACTTC. This codes for CVLAREVTQYF.

This clone has more than one count but fewer than ten. V is TRBV7-2 and J is TRBJ1-5; 8 bases fit TRBD1. The CDR3 is 15 residues long. Germline CDR1 is SGHTA and CDR2 is FQGNSA. V shed 7 bases, J shed 1 base, and the junction held 6 bases outside the gene matches. CDR3 region: CASIARQGSNQPQHF. The CDR3 DNA sequence: TGTGCCAGCATCGCACGACAGGGGAGCAATCAGCCCCAGCATTTT.

The sample holds one count of this clone. The J gene is TRBJ1-4, the V gene TRBV28; 9 bases map to TRBD1. The germline CDR1 and CDR2 sequences are MDHEN and SYDVKM. V gave up 3 bases and J gave up 5 bases; unmatched junction bases: 4. This CDR3 is 15 amino acids long. The CDR3 sequence is CASSLNGQGNEKLFF. Written as DNA, the CDR3 is TGTGCCAGCAGTTTGAACGGACAGGGGAATGAAAAACTGTTTTTT. The whole variable domain, filled in from reference TRBV28 and TRBJ1-4, reads DVKVTQSSRYLVKRTGEKVFLECVQDMDHENMFWYRQDPGLGLRLIYFSYDVKMKEKGDIPEGYSVSREKKERFSLILESASTNQTSMYLCASSLNGQGNEKLFFGSGTQLSVL.

The chain is built from TRBV19 and TRBJ2-1; 10 bases are a match to TRBD2. CDR3 length: 17 amino acids. Trimming removed 1 base from V and 2 bases from J; junction bases left unmatched: 5. The germline V gene encodes CDR1 LNHDA and CDR2 SQIVND (reference sequence). The CDR3 reads CASSIVASGRTYNEQFF. Here the CDR3 DNA reads TGTGCCAGTAGTATAGTTGCTAGCGGGAGAACCTACAATGAGCAGTTCTTC.

The chain couples TRBV7-2 to TRBJ2-3; 7 positions agree with TRBD1. Germline values: CDR1 SGHTA, CDR2 FQGNSA. The V segment lost 3 bases and the J segment 2 bases; nucleotides outside the gene matches: 5. This CDR3 has 15 residues. The CDR3 DNA follows: TGTGCCAGCAGCTTCCGGGACAGAGACACAGATACGCAGTATTTT. Translated, it gives CASSFRDRDTDTQYF.

The chain recombines TRBV28 with TRBJ2-4; the D is unclear. This CDR3 is built from 15 residues. Germline loops: CDR1 MDHEN, CDR2 SYDVKM. Trimming removed 6 bases at V and 0 bases at J, with 12 bases between. CDR3 residues: CASRHLRLAKNIQYF. CDR3 sequence (DNA): TGTGCCAGCAGACATCTACGACTAGCCAAAAACATTCAGTACTTC. Complete variable domain (other parts from reference TRBV28 and TRBJ2-4): DVKVTQSSRYLVKRTGEKVFLECVQDMDHENMFWYRQDPGLGLRLIYFSYDVKMKEKGDIPEGYSVSREKKERFSLILESASTNQTSMYLCASRHLRLAKNIQYFGAGTRLSVL.

This sequence joins TRBV18 and TRBJ1-2, with TRBD1 identical over 7 bases. The CDR3 loop spans 14 amino acids. V dropped 6 bases and J dropped 0; count of bases not matched to a gene: 4. Germline V gene data show CDR1 as KGHSH and CDR2 as LQKENI. The DNA for the CDR3 is TGTGCCAGCTCTAGTGACAGGGCTAACTATGGCTACACCTTC. Translated, it gives CASSSDRANYGYTF.

The V and J genes are TRBV5-5 and TRBJ2-5; D is ambiguous. Germline lookup yields CDR1 SGHKS and CDR2 YYEKEE (reference sequence). This CDR3 region has 15 residues. V gave up 3 bases and J gave up 5 bases, with 17 bases separating them. CDR3 DNA sequence: TGTGCCAGCAGCTCCCTGACAAAACCGGAGGAGACCCAGTACTTC. Translation gives CASSSLTKPEETQYF.

In this sample, this clone turned up once. This chain connects TRBV27 to TRBJ1-1; 8 nucleotides match TRBD1. The CDR3 is made up of 16 amino acids. V shed 5 bases, J shed 4 bases, and the junction held 12 bases outside the gene matches. In germline, CDR1 is MNHEY, CDR2 SMNVEV (reference sequence). CDR3 residues: CASSPFQGAVGTEAFF. The CDR3 DNA follows: TGTGCCAGCAGTCCCTTCCAGGGGGCCGTGGGCACTGAAGCTTTCTTT.

The chain has TRBV4-2 and TRBJ1-3, with D unclear. CDR1 and CDR2 from the germline V gene are LGHNA and YNFKEQ. V lost 0 bases and J lost 0, with 12 bases in between. The CDR3 is 17 residues long. CDR3 in amino acids: CASSQDYAGDSGNTIYF. Here the CDR3 DNA reads TGTGCCAGCAGCCAAGATTACGCGGGAGACTCTGGAAACACCATATATTTT.

The V gene is TRBV29-1, the J gene TRBJ2-6; D possibly corresponds to TRBD1 (5 bases). CDR1 and CDR2 from the germline V gene are SQVTM and ANQGSEA. V lost 4 bases to trimming and J lost 11 bases, with 18 bases between them. This CDR3 contains 14 residues. DNA for the CDR3: TGCAGCGTTGTCCCTTTGGTTGCAGGGCACGTCCTGACTTTC. This gives the protein CSVVPLVAGHVLTF.

CDR3 in DNA: TGTGCCATAAATGAGGGGCGGGACACAGATACGCAGTATTTT. Translated, it gives CAINEGRDTDTQYF. The V gene is TRBV28, the J gene TRBJ2-3, with D possibly TRBD2 on 6 matching bases. The CDR3 sequence is 14 residues long. With 10 bases removed from V and 2 bases from J, the gap between germline ends came to 16 bases. Germline CDR1 is MDHEN and CDR2 is SYDVKM.